These T cell receptor beta chains were read from a single sample in a study of cytomegalovirus exposure and HLA in healthy donors. The data were produced by immunoSEQ multiplex PCR, yet TCRdb's version contains in-frame clones alone and is incomplete. The profile covers some 120,000 clones, with 65% to 85% appearing a single time and roughly 3% taken by the ten largest. The sequencing sample was made of PBMCs. The receptors derive from a woman aged 40 to 50 in good health and CMV-seropositive. Both conserved end residues are part of each CDR3. D genes are given only for firm matches. Part of the rows lack a size; the others show once, few, many or a class for expanded clones.

j_call,d_call,clone_size,v_call,cdr3_aa,cdr3_nt
TRBJ1-5,-,-,TRBV6-1,CASTLTSRSGPQHF,TGTGCCAGCACCTTGACGTCCCGATCAGGTCCCCAGCATTTT
TRBJ2-5,-,-,TRBV15,CATSRDVKETQYF,TGTGCCACCAGCAGAGATGTCAAAGAGACCCAGTACTTC
TRBJ2-5,TRBD1,-,TRBV5-1,CASSLWGGQGLETQYF,TGCGCCAGCAGCCTCTGGGGGGGACAGGGTTTGGAGACCCAGTACTTC
TRBJ1-2,-,-,TRBV7-2,CASSPGSNYGYTF,TGTGCCAGCAGCCCGGGTTCTAACTATGGCTACACCTTC
TRBJ1-1,-,-,TRBV29-1,CSVVTDRAFF,TGCAGCGTTGTCACAGATCGGGCTTTCTTT
TRBJ1-5,TRBD1,-,TRBV28,CASSLDRADNQPQHF,TGTGCCAGCAGTCTTGACAGGGCGGACAATCAGCCCCAGCATTTT
TRBJ1-2,-,-,TRBV5-1,CASSPVDILPYGYTF,TGCGCCAGCAGCCCGGTGGACATTCTGCCCTATGGCTACACCTTC
TRBJ1-2,-,-,TRBV6-5,CASRIGQFYGYTF,TGTGCCAGCAGGATCGGACAGTTTTATGGCTACACCTTC
TRBJ2-3,-,-,TRBV28,CASSLGELGADTQYF,TGTGCCAGCAGTTTAGGCGAGCTAGGCGCAGATACGCAGTATTTT
TRBJ1-1,-,-,TRBV18,CASSPLARVNTEAFF,TGTGCCAGCTCACCACTGGCCAGGGTGAACACTGAAGCTTTCTTT
TRBJ2-5,TRBD2,-,TRBV4-2,CASSQGTSGGAETQYF,TGTGCCAGCAGCCAGGGGACTAGCGGGGGGGCCGAGACCCAGTACTTC
TRBJ2-7,-,once,TRBV7-2,CASRSQGRYEQYF,TGTGCCAGCAGATCACAGGGCCGCTACGAGCAGTACTTC
TRBJ2-3,TRBD2,-,TRBV9,CASSPTWDYTDTQYF,TGTGCCAGCAGCCCTACATGGGACTACACAGATACGCAGTATTTT